A selection of T cell receptor beta chains follows, all from one sample in a study of CD8+ T cells in alopecia areata. TCRdb keeps only in-frame clones here, not all; method: immunoSEQ multiplex PCR. The table has about 120,000 clones, approximately 49% seen once. The specimen comprised CD8+ T cells sorted from blood, sampled at week 0. All receptors derive from a human donor with alopecia areata. The CDR3 runs from the conserved cysteine through the conserved F or W. The order of the fields is D gene, clone size, J gene, V gene, CDR3 DNA, CDR3 protein. The D gene is left open where the match is weak. Only part of the rows carry a size: once, few, many, or a class if the clone is expanded.

>TRBD1|few|TRBJ2-2|TRBV7-8
TGTGCCAGCAGCTTTCCCGGGACAGAAGTCCCCGGGGAGCTGTTTTTT
CASSFPGTEVPGELFF
>-|-|TRBJ1-2|TRBV15
TGTGCCACCAGCAGAGTGCCGGAGACCCTCGAGGGCTACACCTTC
CATSRVPETLEGYTF
>-|-|TRBJ2-1|TRBV29-1
TGCAGCGTTGGGGCGGGACAGAGAACAAGGGATGAGCAGTTCTTC
CSVGAGQRTRDEQFF
>-|few|TRBJ1-1|TRBV30
TGTGCCTGGAGTACCCAGGGAAGTTACACTGAAGCTTTCTTT
CAWSTQGSYTEAFF
>TRBD1|-|TRBJ1-6|TRBV5-6
TGTGCCAGCTCCACAGGGGAATATAATTCACCCCTCCACTTT
CASSTGEYNSPLHF
>-|few|TRBJ2-7|TRBV15
TGTGCCACCAGCCCCTTGCGGGACTACGAGCAGTACTTC
CATSPLRDYEQYF
>TRBD2|-|TRBJ2-1|TRBV7-2
TGTGCCAGCAGCTTAGATGTACTAGCGGGGTCCCTCATTCGGGAGCAGTTCTTC
CASSLDVLAGSLIREQFF
>-|-|TRBJ2-4|TRBV5-6
TGTGCCAGCAGCTTGGGGGAGATGGGATACAGGGCACGCGACTTC
CASSLGEMGYRARDF
>TRBD2|-|TRBJ2-1|TRBV29-1
TGCAGCGGGCTAGCGGGGGACTACAATGAGCAGTTCTTC
CSGLAGDYNEQFF
>-|-|TRBJ1-2|TRBV13
TGTGCCAGCAGCCTTGGGGGTTATGGCTACACCTTC
CASSLGGYGYTF
>-|-|TRBJ1-2|TRBV25-1
TGTGCCAGCAGTGATAGACGGACTAACTATGGCTACACCTTC
CASSDRRTNYGYTF
>-|-|TRBJ1-6|TRBV9
TGTGCCAGCAGCGTAGCTCGTGGTGGCTCACCCCTCCACTTT
CASSVARGGSPLHF
>TRBD1|few|TRBJ2-7|TRBV27
TGTGCCAGCAGTTTACTAGGGGGCACCTACGAGCAGTACTTC
CASSLLGGTYEQYF
>-|-|TRBJ1-6|TRBV5-1
TGCGCCAGCAGCTTGAGGGCGGCGAGCGAGGCCCGGGGACCCCTCCACTTT
CASSLRAASEARGPLHF
>-|few|TRBJ1-1|TRBV4-1
TGCGCCAGCAGCCAAGGTCACAACACTGAAGCTTTCTTT
CASSQGHNTEAFF
>-|-|TRBJ2-5|TRBV6-1
TGTGCCAGCAGTGAAGAGGCGGGGTCACAAGAGACCCAGTACTTC
CASSEEAGSQETQYF
>-|-|TRBJ1-1|TRBV2
TGTGCCAGCAGAGGTAACACTGAAGCTTTCTTT
CASRGNTEAFF
>-|few|TRBJ2-4|TRBV6-5
TGTGCCAGCAGTGGACAGTTCGACATTCAGTACTTC
CASSGQFDIQYF
>-|once|TRBJ2-3|TRBV4-1
TGCGCCAGCAGCTTCCGGGCAGGTGGAACAGATACGCAGTATTTT
CASSFRAGGTDTQYF
>TRBD2|-|TRBJ2-7|TRBV2
TGTGCCATGCGACTAGCGGGGACATACGAGCAGTACTTC
CAMRLAGTYEQYF
>-|once|TRBJ1-1|TRBV5-6
TGTGCCAGCAGAGTAAGTTTCTCCGGTGAAGCTTTCTTT
CASRVSFSGEAFF
>-|-|TRBJ2-3|TRBV14
TGTGCCAGCAGCCCCTTTGGCGGAACAGATACGCAGTATTTT
CASSPFGGTDTQYF
>-|-|TRBJ2-3|TRBV4-1
TGCGCCAGCAGCCTTGCGGACCTTAGCACAGATACGCAGTATTTT
CASSLADLSTDTQYF